This TCR beta chain was retrieved from a study of CD8+CD57+ T cells in acquired aplastic anemia. At the level of the study: Yields of DNA that came from sorted CD4+ and CD8+ cells averaged roughly 3.3 ug.

With respect to this clonotype: Its antigen is not identified.

Genomic DNA provided the template from which TCR beta VDJ and CDR3 profiles were obtained. TCRdb fed the reads into MiXCR, producing one record per CDR3 protein. The sample records about 220,000 distinct CDR3 sequences, about a third being singletons. Whole-study findings and limits: Significance was not reached for CD8+ Simpson's diversity between patients and controls. Almost 30 sequences, all CD8+ CDR3, were shared between patients and controls.

The CDR3 contains 15 residues. The junction had 8 bases not matched to a gene; V was cut back by 5 bases and J by 6 bases. Germline values: CDR1 MNHNS, CDR2 SASEGT. The chain joins TRBV6-1 to TRBJ2-1, with 9 bases fitting TRBD1. Sequencing input: sorted CD4+, CD8+, or CD8+CD57+ T cells (not recorded which) from PBMCs. This TCR derives from a human donor in good health, serving as a control. The CDR3 spells CASSRRTGAGNEQFF. DNA for the CDR3: TGTGCCAGCAGTAGGCGGACAGGGGCGGGCAATGAGCAGTTCTTC.